This record concerns one T cell receptor (beta chain) sequence. Primers used in a second PCR of roughly 6 to 11 cycles were a sample-barcoded 5' primer and a J-beta primer mix. TCRdb reprocessed the 5' RACE reads via MiXCR and lists one record per CDR3 protein. The sample consists of more than 1,400,000 distinct CDR3 sequences, 42% of them appearing once. Germline CDR1 GTSNPN, CDR2 SVGIG (reference sequence). The CDR3 is 13 amino acids. V was clipped by 5 bases and J by 0 bases, with 10 bases between them. The data stem from a study of blood T cells in healthy people across ages. V gene TRBV30 combines with J gene TRBJ1-1, with D hard to call. The source of this sequence is a woman between 18 and 30 years old in good health. The sequencing sample was made of blood. The CDR3 nucleotides are TGTGCCTGGTTCTCCCGGGTGAACACTGAAGCTTTCTTT. Translation gives CAWFSRVNTEAFF. The full variable domain, with the rest looked up from reference TRBV30 and TRBJ1-1, is SQTIHQWPATLVQPVGSPLSLECTVEGTSNPNLYWYRQAAGRGLQLLFYSVGIGQISSEVPQNLSASRPQDRQFILSSKKLLLSDSGFYLCAWFSRVNTEAFFGQGTRLTVV.